This TCR beta chain was retrieved from a study of T-cell memory formation after mild COVID-19. The CDR3 runs to 18 residues. Trimming cost V 5 bases and J 0 bases, with 22 bases left between them. TCRdb reprocessed the 5' RACE reads via MiXCR and lists one record per CDR3 protein. Among 300,000 or so distinct CDR3 sequences listed, approximately 16% were seen once. Of note for this clonotype: No antigen is known for it.

Study results and caveats: Detection of some responders pre-infection suggested pre-existing cross-reactive memory T cells participated. Largely, contracting CD4+ clones fell within CM and EM, and contracting CD8+ clones within EMRA. A balance of CD4 and CD8 characterized clones contracting day 15 to 85, whereas later expanders leaned CD4+.

Source material: PBMCs or a T cell subset sorted from them (not recorded which). This receptor was identified in a man aged 18 to 30 who had mild COVID-19 (a few samples of this study predate the infection). Cell type and time point are not known. The chain has TRBV12-3 or TRBV12-4 and TRBJ1-2; D is unresolved. The CDR3 region has the DNA TGTGCCAGCAGTCCAAAGCTTTCGAGGGAGTTAGCTAACTATGGCTACACCTTC. This encodes CASSPKLSRELANYGYTF.